The clone carrying this TCR beta chain was picked up one time. Only in-frame clones appear in the TCRdb table, and some are missing; sequencing was by immunoSEQ multiplex PCR. The repertoire holds roughly 2 million clones, with approximately 95% as singletons. These data come from a study of shared clonotypes between healthy human individuals. The CDR3 loop spans 15 amino acids. V was cut by 1 base and J by 7 bases, with 14 bases left in between. Looked up from germline, CDR1 is LNHDA and CDR2 is SQIVND (reference sequence). The sample was naive CD4+ T cells sorted from blood. The subset denotes: CD45RA+ positively selected. The origin of this receptor is a man aged 18 to 30 in good health. The chain carries TRBV19 and TRBJ1-5; possible D gene TRBD1, 6 bases. Here the CDR3 reads CASSIGAGVIQPQHF. For the CDR3, the DNA is TGTGCCAGTAGTATAGGCGCAGGGGTAATCCAGCCCCAGCATTTT.